These T cell receptor beta chains were read from a single sample in a study of blood T cell repertoires in COVID-19. The protocol was immunoSEQ multiplex PCR, while the TCRdb copy is restricted to in-frame clones and leaves out a portion. The data contain under 45,000 clones, roughly 77% of them singletons. The sequencing input was peripheral blood. The receptors stem from a man of 80 years or more with acute or convalescent COVID-19. Each CDR3 is given with its conserved first and last residue. The D gene is left open where the match is weak. Rows may omit the clone size; those that give it use once, few, many or a size class.

size	V	J	D	DNA	CDR3
NA	TRBV29-1	TRBJ1-1	TRBD1	TGCAGCGTGGACAGGGGGGGGAACACTGAAGCTTTCTTT	CSVDRGGNTEAFF
NA	TRBV6-2/TRBV6-3	TRBJ1-1	NA	TGTGCCAGCAGTTACCTTCCGGGGAGATCGAACACTGAAGCTTTCTTT	CASSYLPGRSNTEAFF
few	TRBV7-7	TRBJ1-3	NA	TGTGCTAGCAGCTTAGGTCTCGCCGGCTCTGGAAACACCATATATTTT	CASSLGLAGSGNTIYF
NA	TRBV4-2	TRBJ2-6	TRBD2	TGTGCCAGCAGCCAGGGGAGGGCTGGGGCCAACGTCCTGACTTTC	CASSQGRAGANVLTF
few	TRBV3-1/TRBV3-2	TRBJ1-2	NA	TGTGCCAGCAGCCAAGGATGGAGCTATGGCTACACCTTC	CASSQGWSYGYTF
NA	TRBV5-5	TRBJ2-1	NA	TGTGCCAGCAGCTTGGAAGGACAGCCGTACAATGAGCAGTTCTTC	CASSLEGQPYNEQFF
NA	TRBV9	TRBJ2-3	TRBD2	TGTGCCAGCAGCGCGACTAGCGGGGGTCCGACAGATACGCAGTATTTT	CASSATSGGPTDTQYF
NA	TRBV5-1	TRBJ2-7	NA	TGCGCCAGCAGCTTGGGGGAGGCCGTTGGCTACGAGCAGTACTTC	CASSLGEAVGYEQYF
few	TRBV7-9	TRBJ2-7	TRBD1	TGTGCCAGCAGCTTCCCCACCCAGGACAGGGGACACGAGCAGTACTTC	CASSFPTQDRGHEQYF
NA	TRBV25-1	TRBJ1-2	NA	TGTGCCAGCAGTGATGAGAGTCAGGGGACCTATGGCTACACCTTC	CASSDESQGTYGYTF
NA	TRBV15	TRBJ1-5	TRBD1	TGTGCCACCGCTAGGACAGGGGTGAATCAGCCCCAGCATTTT	CATARTGVNQPQHF
NA	TRBV12-3/TRBV12-4	TRBJ2-7	TRBD1	TGTGCCAGCAGTTTACAGGGGGCAGGGGAGCAGTACTTC	CASSLQGAGEQYF
NA	TRBV10-3	TRBJ1-2	NA	TGTGCCATCAGCGACAGAGCTAACTATGGCTACACCTTC	CAISDRANYGYTF
NA	TRBV5-1	TRBJ1-6	TRBD1	TGCGCCAGCAGCACCGCCGGGACAGGGGAATCACCCCTCCACTTT	CASSTAGTGESPLHF
NA	TRBV7-8	TRBJ2-5	NA	TGTGCCAGCAGCTTCCAGGAGACCCAGTACTTC	CASSFQETQYF
NA	TRBV10-3	TRBJ1-1	TRBD1	TGTGCCATCAGTGACGCGACAGGGGGACACACTGAAGCTTTCTTT	CAISDATGGHTEAFF
NA	TRBV7-9	TRBJ2-4	TRBD2	TGTGCCAGCAGCTTAGTTAGCGGGGGGGCCCGGAACATTCAGTACTTC	CASSLVSGGARNIQYF
NA	TRBV5-6	TRBJ1-6	TRBD1	TGTGCCAGCAGCTCCGCGGACAGGGGGCATTCACCCCTCCACTTT	CASSSADRGHSPLHF
few	TRBV18	TRBJ2-7	NA	TGTGCCAGCTCACCCGGAGCCTCCGAGCAGTACTTC	CASSPGASEQYF
NA	TRBV7-3	TRBJ2-5	TRBD2	TGTGCCAGCAGCGCGGGGACTAGCGGGGGACAAGAGACCCAGTACTTC	CASSAGTSGGQETQYF
few	TRBV6-5	TRBJ1-1	TRBD1	TGTGCCAGCAGTCGGGACAGGGCGAACACTGAAGCTTTCTTT	CASSRDRANTEAFF
NA	TRBV1	TRBJ2-2	NA	TGCACCAGCAGCCAAGATCCCGGCGGGGGGGCGAACACCGGGGAGCTGTTTTTT	CTSSQDPGGGANTGELFF